This T cell receptor (beta chain) is drawn from a study of blood T cells in healthy people across ages. The study drew donors from healthy Caucasian individuals in Russia aged roughly 6 to 90. Extraction yielded at least 6 micrograms of total RNA per sample. CDR3 size: 15 residues. Trimming at V came to 3 bases and at J to 6 bases, leaving 6 bases not matched to a gene. As for this clonotype: Its antigen is currently unknown.

Study outcomes and limitations: Donor CMV status was unknown, possibly confounding expanded clonotype changes. From one million sequenced T cells, diversity estimates were lower bounds.

The authors ran a second PCR of roughly 6 to 12 cycles using a sample-barcoded 5' primer and a J-beta primer mix. TCRdb re-analysed the 5' RACE reads in MiXCR, keeping a single row per CDR3 protein. This sample yields over 600,000 distinct CDR3 sequences, of which roughly 21% are seen a single time; roughly 3.6% belongs to the top ten. The origin of this receptor is a man between 65 and 85 years old in good health. The sample consisted of blood. V is TRBV12-3 or TRBV12-4 and J is TRBJ2-2, with TRBD1 matching over 8 bases. The CDR3 loop reads CASSFDRGHAGELFF. DNA for the CDR3: TGTGCCAGCAGTTTCGACAGGGGTCACGCCGGGGAGCTGTTTTTT.